The rows below give T cell receptor beta chains drawn from one sample of a study of B cell selection in AIRE deficiency. Libraries were prepared by immunoSEQ multiplex PCR; TCRdb keeps only in-frame clonotypes and omits some of them. The table includes some 19,000 clones, roughly 97% detected once. The sample taken for sequencing was conventional CD4+ T cells sorted from PBMCs. These TCRs come from a human donor with AIRE deficiency. Both conserved end residues are part of each CDR3. Fields, in order: clone size, J gene, V gene, D gene, CDR3 protein, CDR3 DNA. A D gene is named only where the DNA matches it firmly. Clone size, where shown, is once, few, many, or a class for clones that have expanded.

clone size: NA; J gene: TRBJ2-1; V gene: TRBV11-2; D gene: NA; CDR3 protein: CASSLGTPYNEQFF; CDR3 DNA: TGTGCCAGCAGCTTAGGGACTCCCTACAATGAGCAGTTCTTC
clone size: few; J gene: TRBJ2-7; V gene: TRBV15; D gene: NA; CDR3 protein: CATSRPPQGTYEQYF; CDR3 DNA: TGTGCCACCAGCAGACCTCCCCAGGGCACCTACGAGCAGTACTTC
clone size: once; J gene: TRBJ1-2; V gene: TRBV27; D gene: TRBD1; CDR3 protein: CASSSQGWLGYTF; CDR3 DNA: TGTGCCAGCAGTTCACAGGGGTGGCTTGGCTACACCTTC
clone size: NA; J gene: TRBJ2-1; V gene: TRBV7-3; D gene: NA; CDR3 protein: CASSLSRQNDEQFF; CDR3 DNA: TGTGCCAGCAGCTTAAGTCGTCAGAATGATGAGCAGTTCTTC
clone size: NA; J gene: TRBJ2-1; V gene: TRBV4-3; D gene: TRBD2; CDR3 protein: CASSPPGLAYNEQFF; CDR3 DNA: TGCGCCAGCAGCCCACCGGGACTAGCCTACAATGAGCAGTTCTTC
clone size: NA; J gene: TRBJ2-2; V gene: TRBV2; D gene: NA; CDR3 protein: CAGKYRNTGELFF; CDR3 DNA: TGTGCCGGAAAGTACAGGAACACCGGGGAGCTGTTTTTT
clone size: NA; J gene: TRBJ1-3; V gene: TRBV28; D gene: NA; CDR3 protein: CASSQIWISGNTIYF; CDR3 DNA: TGTGCCAGCAGCCAAATATGGATCTCTGGAAACACCATATATTTT
clone size: NA; J gene: TRBJ1-2; V gene: TRBV4-2; D gene: NA; CDR3 protein: CASSQDGLYGYTF; CDR3 DNA: TGTGCCAGCAGCCAAGACGGACTCTATGGCTACACCTTC
clone size: NA; J gene: TRBJ1-2; V gene: TRBV2; D gene: NA; CDR3 protein: CASRESVKGGPYGYTF; CDR3 DNA: TGTGCCAGCAGGGAATCGGTTAAAGGGGGACCATATGGCTACACCTTC
clone size: NA; J gene: TRBJ2-2; V gene: TRBV2; D gene: TRBD1; CDR3 protein: CASSGVPGQGSVTGELFF; CDR3 DNA: TGTGCCAGCAGTGGAGTCCCGGGACAGGGTTCGGTAACGGGGGAGCTGTTTTTT
clone size: NA; J gene: TRBJ2-7; V gene: TRBV7-2; D gene: TRBD2; CDR3 protein: CASSSKTSGSTSYEQYF; CDR3 DNA: TGTGCCAGCAGCTCCAAGACTAGCGGGAGTACGTCCTACGAGCAGTACTTC
clone size: once; J gene: TRBJ1-4; V gene: TRBV27; D gene: NA; CDR3 protein: CASSAAWGGEKLFF; CDR3 DNA: TGTGCCAGCAGTGCGGCCTGGGGAGGGGAAAAACTGTTTTTT
clone size: once; J gene: TRBJ1-5; V gene: TRBV6-6; D gene: TRBD1; CDR3 protein: CASCGQGNQPQHF; CDR3 DNA: TGTGCCAGTTGCGGACAGGGAAATCAGCCCCAGCATTTT
clone size: NA; J gene: TRBJ1-6; V gene: TRBV6-6; D gene: NA; CDR3 protein: CASSYSIGSPLHF; CDR3 DNA: TGTGCCAGCAGTTACTCGATAGGTTCACCCCTCCACTTT
clone size: NA; J gene: TRBJ2-7; V gene: TRBV30; D gene: NA; CDR3 protein: CAWNLRDLSSYEQYF; CDR3 DNA: TGTGCCTGGAACCTCCGGGACCTGAGCTCCTACGAGCAGTACTTC
clone size: NA; J gene: TRBJ1-5; V gene: TRBV6-6; D gene: NA; CDR3 protein: CASTPRYSNQPQHF; CDR3 DNA: TGTGCCAGCACCCCGCGTTATAGCAATCAGCCCCAGCATTTT
clone size: few; J gene: TRBJ1-6; V gene: TRBV7-6; D gene: NA; CDR3 protein: CASSLVWAGGDSPLHF; CDR3 DNA: TGTGCCAGCAGCTTAGTTTGGGCAGGAGGAGACTCACCCCTCCACTTT
clone size: NA; J gene: TRBJ2-6; V gene: TRBV7-8; D gene: NA; CDR3 protein: CASGTHGANVLTF; CDR3 DNA: TGTGCCAGCGGGACTCATGGGGCCAACGTCCTGACTTTC
clone size: NA; J gene: TRBJ1-4; V gene: TRBV4-2; D gene: TRBD1; CDR3 protein: CASSQGSGGIGTNEKLFF; CDR3 DNA: TGTGCCAGCAGCCAAGGGTCAGGGGGGATAGGGACTAATGAAAAACTGTTTTTT
clone size: few; J gene: TRBJ2-7; V gene: TRBV6-1; D gene: NA; CDR3 protein: CASAEHGTVGGEQYF; CDR3 DNA: TGTGCCAGCGCCGAGCACGGGACAGTGGGAGGGGAGCAGTACTTC
clone size: NA; J gene: TRBJ1-6; V gene: TRBV4-2; D gene: TRBD1; CDR3 protein: CASSLDRVSPLHF; CDR3 DNA: TGTGCCAGCAGCTTAGACAGGGTCTCACCCCTCCACTTT
clone size: NA; J gene: TRBJ2-3; V gene: TRBV6-6; D gene: NA; CDR3 protein: CASILAGTDTQYF; CDR3 DNA: TGTGCCAGCATCTTAGCGGGCACAGATACGCAGTATTTT
clone size: NA; J gene: TRBJ1-4; V gene: TRBV27; D gene: TRBD1; CDR3 protein: CASSLFGVGGGNEKLFF; CDR3 DNA: TGTGCCAGCAGTTTATTTGGGGTAGGGGGCGGGAATGAAAAACTGTTTTTT
clone size: NA; J gene: TRBJ2-1; V gene: TRBV11-3; D gene: NA; CDR3 protein: CASSLGAGDPAYNEQFF; CDR3 DNA: TGTGCCAGCAGCTTGGGGGCGGGAGATCCGGCCTACAATGAGCAGTTCTTC
clone size: NA; J gene: TRBJ2-2; V gene: TRBV7-2; D gene: NA; CDR3 protein: CASSLSLGGAANTGELFF; CDR3 DNA: TGTGCCAGCAGCTTAAGTTTGGGGGGCGCCGCGAACACCGGGGAGCTGTTTTTT
clone size: NA; J gene: TRBJ2-3; V gene: TRBV7-9; D gene: NA; CDR3 protein: CASSRGRGPSTDTQYF; CDR3 DNA: TGTGCCAGCAGCCGGGGGCGGGGGCCCTCCACAGATACGCAGTATTTT
clone size: NA; J gene: TRBJ2-2; V gene: TRBV7-9; D gene: NA; CDR3 protein: CASSPQGGAGELFF; CDR3 DNA: TGTGCCAGCAGCCCTCAAGGTGGGGCCGGGGAGCTGTTTTTT
clone size: NA; J gene: TRBJ2-5; V gene: TRBV6-5; D gene: NA; CDR3 protein: CASKDWQGQETQYF; CDR3 DNA: TGTGCCAGCAAGGACTGGCAAGGACAAGAGACCCAGTACTTC
clone size: NA; J gene: TRBJ2-3; V gene: TRBV9; D gene: NA; CDR3 protein: CASSADYLPDTQYF; CDR3 DNA: TGTGCCAGCAGCGCCGACTATCTCCCCGATACGCAGTATTTT
clone size: NA; J gene: TRBJ2-3; V gene: TRBV9; D gene: NA; CDR3 protein: CASSVDPRDTQYF; CDR3 DNA: TGTGCCAGCAGCGTAGATCCGAGAGATACGCAGTATTTT
clone size: NA; J gene: TRBJ1-5; V gene: TRBV6-6; D gene: NA; CDR3 protein: CASSYSWDQPQHF; CDR3 DNA: TGTGCCAGCAGTTACTCGTGGGATCAGCCCCAGCATTTT
clone size: NA; J gene: TRBJ2-7; V gene: TRBV7-9; D gene: NA; CDR3 protein: CASSLGRPAYEQYF; CDR3 DNA: TGTGCCAGCAGCTTAGGGAGACCCGCCTACGAGCAGTACTTC
clone size: NA; J gene: TRBJ2-7; V gene: TRBV5-1; D gene: TRBD2; CDR3 protein: CASSPIKTSGSYEQYF; CDR3 DNA: TGCGCCAGCAGCCCAATAAAGACTAGCGGCTCCTACGAGCAGTACTTC